Listed below are T cell receptor beta chains from one sample, sequenced in a study of post-analysis software for immune sequencing data. TCRdb re-analysed the PCR reads in MiXCR, keeping a single row per CDR3 protein. The sample has about 770,000 distinct CDR3 sequences, just over 45% seen once. Sequencing was done on a sample of blood. The receptor source for this set is a girl aged 10 to 17 with multiple sclerosis. CDR3s include the opening cysteine and the closing phenylalanine or tryptophan. D genes are given only for firm matches. Part of the rows lack a size; the others show once, few, many or a class for expanded clones.

19,TRBJ2-2,TRBV24-1,TRBD2,few,CATSDLEQREGRDTGELFF,TGTGCCACCAGTGATTTGGAGCAGCGGGAGGGCCGTGACACCGGGGAGCTGTTTTTT
15,TRBJ2-7,TRBV28,.,few,CASSFYERESYEQYF,TGTGCCAGCAGTTTCTATGAGAGGGAGTCCTACGAGCAGTACTTC
14,TRBJ2-1,TRBV7-9,TRBD2,few,CASSPRGGLAGEFF,TGTGCCAGCAGCCCCCGGGGGGGACTAGCGGGAGAGTTCTTC
14,TRBJ2-1,TRBV2,.,few,CASSDSGITGGKFF,TGTGCCAGCAGCGACTCGGGGATTACAGGAGGCAAGTTCTTC
14,TRBJ2-1,TRBV24-1,TRBD2,.,CATRTSGQPNEQFF,TGTGCCACCAGGACTAGCGGGCAGCCTAATGAGCAGTTCTTC
14,TRBJ1-4,TRBV11-2,TRBD1,.,CASSRGTGWEKLFF,TGTGCCAGCAGCCGCGGGACAGGTTGGGAAAAACTGTTTTTT
15,TRBJ1-2,TRBV7-9,.,few,CASSSDSDGRSGYTF,TGTGCCAGCAGCTCCGACAGTGACGGCAGGAGTGGCTACACCTTC
14,TRBJ1-1,TRBV2,.,.,CASSEEDWGTEAFF,TGTGCCAGCAGTGAAGAAGACTGGGGGACTGAAGCTTTCTTT
17,TRBJ2-1,TRBV5-6,TRBD2,few,CASSRRLAGDTYNEQFF,TGTGCCAGCAGCCGTAGACTAGCGGGAGACACCTACAATGAGCAGTTCTTC
18,TRBJ2-3,TRBV7-6,.,few,CASSLEGRPRRGTDTQYF,TGTGCCAGCAGCTTAGAAGGGCGGCCGCGTAGGGGGACAGATACGCAGTATTTT
14,TRBJ2-7,TRBV2,TRBD1,.,CASMMGTGGYEQYF,TGTGCCAGCATGATGGGGACAGGGGGCTACGAGCAGTACTTC
14,TRBJ2-2,TRBV4-3,.,.,CASSQDRGRGELFF,TGCGCCAGCAGCCAAGATCGGGGTCGGGGGGAGCTGTTTTTT
14,TRBJ2-7,TRBV6-2/TRBV6-3,TRBD2,.,CASSATSGGSKQYF,TGTGCCAGCAGCGCGACTAGCGGAGGTAGCAAGCAGTACTTC
15,TRBJ2-7,TRBV20-1,TRBD2,.,CSASSGRASSYEQYF,TGCAGTGCTAGCTCCGGGAGGGCCAGCTCCTACGAGCAGTACTTC
16,TRBJ2-3,TRBV7-3,TRBD2,.,CASSPRASGRIDTQYF,TGTGCCAGCAGCCCGAGGGCGAGCGGGAGAATAGATACGCAGTATTTT
12,TRBJ1-1,TRBV6-6,.,.,CASRWVNTEAFF,TGTGCCAGCAGATGGGTGAACACTGAAGCTTTCTTT
13,TRBJ2-5,TRBV20-1,.,few,CSAREGSDETQYF,TGCAGTGCTAGAGAAGGAAGTGACGAGACCCAGTACTTC
17,TRBJ2-1,TRBV2,.,.,CASSEVASFSSYNEQFF,TGTGCCAGCAGTGAAGTGGCCTCCTTCAGCTCCTACAATGAGCAGTTCTTC
16,TRBJ2-7,TRBV7-2,TRBD2,.,CASSLVGSSGGYEQYF,TGTGCCAGCAGCTTAGTTGGCTCTAGCGGGGGCTACGAGCAGTACTTC
14,TRBJ2-7,TRBV7-9,TRBD1,few,CASSLAGTVHEQYF,TGTGCCAGCAGCTTAGCGGGGACAGTCCACGAGCAGTACTTC
14,TRBJ1-2,TRBV5-6,TRBD1,many,CASSLAGTDYGYTF,TGTGCCAGCAGCTTAGCTGGGACAGACTATGGCTACACCTTC
11,TRBJ2-1,TRBV2,TRBD2,.,CASILAHEQFF,TGTGCCAGCATACTAGCGCATGAGCAGTTCTTC
13,TRBJ2-5,TRBV7-9,.,.,CASSSPERSRRYF,TGTGCCAGCAGCTCCCCCGAGAGATCTAGGCGGTACTTC
14,TRBJ2-7,TRBV10-3,TRBD2,many,CAISEEREIYEQYF,TGTGCCATCAGTGAGGAGCGGGAGATCTACGAGCAGTACTTC
14,TRBJ2-3,TRBV3-1,.,few,CASSQGPMLDTQYF,TGTGCCAGCAGCCAAGGACCTATGTTGGATACGCAGTATTTT
15,TRBJ2-1,TRBV29-1,TRBD2,.,CSVENLAGVEDEQFF,TGCAGCGTTGAGAACCTAGCGGGAGTTGAGGATGAGCAGTTCTTC
14,TRBJ2-7,TRBV29-1,TRBD1,.,CSVEGGTGYNEQYF,TGCAGCGTTGAGGGCGGGACAGGCTACAATGAGCAGTACTTC
15,TRBJ2-5,TRBV7-9,.,.,CASSLSRDYQETQYF,TGTGCCAGCAGCCTCAGCCGGGACTACCAAGAGACCCAGTACTTC
14,TRBJ2-1,TRBV7-3,.,.,CASSLRIAPDKQFF,TGTGCCAGCAGCTTACGGATTGCCCCGGACAAGCAGTTCTTC
15,TRBJ2-7,TRBV7-6,TRBD1,.,CASSLDRGYSYEQYF,TGTGCCAGCAGCTTAGACAGGGGATACTCCTACGAGCAGTACTTC
17,TRBJ2-7,TRBV20-1,.,.,CSASVPLRGTDSYEQYF,TGCAGTGCCTCCGTCCCGTTACGCGGGACTGACTCCTACGAGCAGTACTTC
15,TRBJ2-1,TRBV7-9,TRBD2,few,CASSLRREGYNEQFF,TGTGCCAGCAGCTTGCGCAGGGAGGGATACAATGAGCAGTTCTTC
16,TRBJ2-5,TRBV14,TRBD1,once,CASSRRSGTGGAEQYF,TGTGCCAGCAGCCGACGATCCGGGACAGGGGGCGCGGAGCAGTACTTC
12,TRBJ2-1,TRBV10-3,TRBD2,few,CAHGGDSNEQFF,TGTGCCCATGGGGGGGACTCCAATGAGCAGTTCTTC
14,TRBJ2-7,TRBV27,.,.,CASSFVTPASEQYF,TGTGCCAGCAGTTTTGTGACACCCGCCTCCGAGCAGTACTTC
17,TRBJ2-7,TRBV3-1,.,.,CASSPVAAGKSAYEQYF,TGTGCCAGCAGCCCCGTTGCTGCCGGTAAAAGTGCCTACGAGCAGTACTTC
16,TRBJ2-1,TRBV6-5,.,few,CASSWGRTASYNEQFF,TGTGCCAGCAGCTGGGGCCGGACAGCCTCCTACAATGAGCAGTTCTTC
17,TRBJ2-1,TRBV9,TRBD2,.,CASSAGYRAGGPEEQFF,TGTGCCAGCAGCGCAGGATATCGGGCGGGAGGGCCAGAGGAGCAGTTCTTC
16,TRBJ2-3,TRBV5-6,TRBD2,.,CASSSSGALFRDTQYF,TGTGCCAGCAGCTCTAGCGGGGCCTTGTTTCGAGATACGCAGTATTTT
12,TRBJ2-1,TRBV29-1,.,.,CSVEDPYNEQFF,TGCAGCGTAGAGGACCCATACAATGAGCAGTTCTTC
12,TRBJ2-3,TRBV19,.,few,CASGTGGGTQYF,TGTGCCAGTGGGACCGGGGGAGGTACGCAGTATTTT
13,TRBJ1-2,TRBV11-2,.,few,CASSTGFNYGYTF,TGTGCCAGCAGCACGGGGTTTAACTATGGCTACACCTTC
12,TRBJ1-2,TRBV30,.,.,CAWSVGQARYTF,TGTGCCTGGAGTGTAGGGCAGGCTCGCTACACCTTC
13,TRBJ1-2,TRBV5-6,.,few,CASSLDPVYGYTF,TGTGCCAGCAGCTTGGACCCGGTCTACGGCTACACCTTC
14,TRBJ2-5,TRBV2,.,few,CASTGPQDWETQYF,TGTGCCAGCACCGGACCGCAGGATTGGGAGACCCAGTACTTC
13,TRBJ2-7,TRBV20-1,TRBD2,few,CSAGLAGVNEQYF,TGCAGTGCTGGACTAGCGGGAGTCAACGAGCAGTACTTC
17,TRBJ2-4,TRBV2,TRBD1,.,CASSREGGFFPKNIQYF,TGTGCCAGCAGTCGGGAAGGGGGCTTTTTCCCCAAAAACATTCAGTACTTC
14,TRBJ2-7,TRBV10-1,TRBD1,.,CASSATGTGFEQYF,TGCGCCAGCAGTGCGACCGGGACAGGGTTCGAGCAGTACTTC
12,TRBJ2-1,TRBV27,.,.,CASSFLGDEQFF,TGTGCCAGCAGTTTCCTAGGCGATGAGCAGTTCTTC
15,TRBJ2-3,TRBV6-5,TRBD2,few,CASSYSGRPADTQYF,TGTGCCAGCAGTTATAGCGGGAGGCCGGCGGATACGCAGTATTTT
14,TRBJ2-7,TRBV20-1,TRBD2,.,CSARKASGSYEQYF,TGCAGTGCTAGAAAGGCTAGCGGCTCCTACGAGCAGTACTTC
12,TRBJ2-1,TRBV11-1,.,few,CASSLLGRTRFF,TGTGCCAGCAGCTTATTGGGGCGGACCAGGTTCTTC
15,TRBJ2-2,TRBV6-2/TRBV6-3,.,.,CASNPTVPNTGELFF,TGTGCCAGCAACCCGACAGTGCCCAACACCGGGGAGCTGTTTTTT
14,TRBJ2-5,TRBV20-1,TRBD2,.,CSASRPSGQETQYF,TGCAGTGCTAGTCGCCCTAGCGGCCAAGAGACCCAGTACTTC
13,TRBJ2-7,TRBV29-1,.,few,CSVKAPNRGEQYF,TGCAGCGTAAAAGCGCCCAATAGAGGCGAGCAGTACTTC
14,TRBJ2-7,TRBV7-2,.,few,CASSPGQLNYEQYF,TGTGCCAGCAGCCCCGGACAGTTGAACTACGAGCAGTACTTC
12,TRBJ1-2,TRBV29-1,.,.,CSVVGGTYGYTF,TGCAGCGTTGTTGGGGGGACCTATGGCTACACCTTC
14,TRBJ2-7,TRBV6-5,.,.,CASSYLDKTYEQYF,TGTGCCAGCAGTTACCTGGACAAGACCTACGAGCAGTACTTC